This T cell receptor (beta chain) emerged from a study of blood T cells in healthy people across ages. The study's findings and limits: A strong correlation was seen between TCR beta diversity and naive T cell percentage. The study could not conclusively compare naive and antigen-experienced cells, given its unsorted PBMCs. Diversity estimates drawn from one million T cells were deemed underestimates.

V gave up 0 bases and J gave up 2 bases, with 10 bases separating them. Germline values: CDR1 DFQATT, CDR2 SNEGSKA (reference sequence). CDR3 size: 14 residues. At least 5 micrograms of total RNA were extracted per sample. The use of a sample-barcoded 5' primer and a J-beta primer mix characterized a second PCR of roughly 6 to 11 cycles. Using its own MiXCR run on the 5' RACE reads, TCRdb lists one record per CDR3 protein. The table shows hundreds of thousands of distinct CDR3 sequences, with under 45% occurring only once. A remark on this clonotype: Its antigen is not identified.

The material sequenced was blood. The chain couples TRBV20-1 to TRBJ1-2; D gene unclear. The TCR originated in a man aged 55-75 years in good health. As DNA, the CDR3 is TGCAGTGCTAGAGACCCCCAGCTAAACTATGGCTACACCTTC. Encoded protein: CSARDPQLNYGYTF.